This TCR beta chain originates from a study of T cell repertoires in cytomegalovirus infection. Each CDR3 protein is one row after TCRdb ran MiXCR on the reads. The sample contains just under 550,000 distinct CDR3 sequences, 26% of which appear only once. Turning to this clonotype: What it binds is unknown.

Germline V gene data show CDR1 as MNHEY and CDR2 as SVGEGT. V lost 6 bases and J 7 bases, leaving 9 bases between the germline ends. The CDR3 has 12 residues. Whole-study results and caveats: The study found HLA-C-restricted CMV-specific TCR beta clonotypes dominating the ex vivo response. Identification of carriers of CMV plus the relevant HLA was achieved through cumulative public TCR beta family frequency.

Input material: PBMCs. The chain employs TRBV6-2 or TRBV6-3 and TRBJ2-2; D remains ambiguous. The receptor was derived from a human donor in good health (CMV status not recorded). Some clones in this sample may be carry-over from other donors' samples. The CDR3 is CASRPDRGELFF. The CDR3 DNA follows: TGTGCCAGCAGACCGGACCGCGGGGAGCTGTTTTTT.